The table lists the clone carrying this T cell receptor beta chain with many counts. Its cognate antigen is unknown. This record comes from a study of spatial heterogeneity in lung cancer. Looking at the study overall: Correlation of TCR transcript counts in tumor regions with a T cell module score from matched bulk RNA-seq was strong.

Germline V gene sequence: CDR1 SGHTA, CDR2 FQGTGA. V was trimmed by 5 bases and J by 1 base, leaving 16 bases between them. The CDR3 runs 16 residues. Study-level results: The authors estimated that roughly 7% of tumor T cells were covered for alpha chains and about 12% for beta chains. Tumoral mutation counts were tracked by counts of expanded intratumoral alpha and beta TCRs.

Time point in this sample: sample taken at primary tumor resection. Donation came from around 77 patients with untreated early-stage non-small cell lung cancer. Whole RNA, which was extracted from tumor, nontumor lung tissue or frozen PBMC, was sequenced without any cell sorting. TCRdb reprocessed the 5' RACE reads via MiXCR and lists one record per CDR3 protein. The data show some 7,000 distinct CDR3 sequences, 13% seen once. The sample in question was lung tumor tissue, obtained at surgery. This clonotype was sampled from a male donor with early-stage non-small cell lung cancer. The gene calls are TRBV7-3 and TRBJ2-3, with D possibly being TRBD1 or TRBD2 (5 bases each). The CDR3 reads CASSPNVGVGTDTQYF. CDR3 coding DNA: TGTGCCAGCAGCCCTAATGTGGGGGTGGGCACAGATACGCAGTATTTT.